This T cell receptor (beta chain) is drawn from a study of cytomegalovirus exposure and HLA in healthy donors. The study's findings and limits: Researchers had no immune exposure information except CMV serostatus available. It was confirmed in vitro that three of the CMV-associated chains were specific for CMV antigens.

The germline V gene encodes CDR1 MGHRA and CDR2 YSYEKL. CDR3 length equals 17 residues. Regarding this clone: The antigen is undetermined. One end of the junction fails to match germline, which may point to a read error.

13 Jbeta primers and 60 Vbeta primers were used for the PCR. Authors' methods: Later work found about 80 million unique TCR beta chains, with 9.5 million to 11 million shared. Using immunoSEQ multiplex PCR, the repertoire was profiled, and TCRdb retains in-frame clones only, with some absent. V and J calls and clone size are copied from that table; D and trimming were computed from the DNA. The sample contains fewer than 200,000 clones, over 65% of which appear only once. The TCR comes from a female donor in good health and CMV-seronegative. The rearrangement joins TRBV4-1 to TRBJ2-6; perhaps TRBD1 as D (5 bases). Source material: PBMCs. The CDR3 DNA reads as TGCGCCAGCAGCCAATCTCCGCGTAACTCTGGGGCCAACGGCCTGACTTTC. Its protein is CASSQSPRNSGANGLTF.